A selection of T cell receptor beta chains follows, all from one sample in a study of T-cell memory formation after mild COVID-19. TCRdb reprocessed the 5' RACE reads with MiXCR, giving one entry per CDR3 protein. The table records about 210,000 distinct CDR3 sequences, 10% to 13% of them present only once. The sequencing input was PBMCs or a T cell subset sorted from them (not recorded which). The receptors shown here come from a man younger than 35 who had mild COVID-19 (a few samples of this study predate the infection). Cell type and time point are not known. CDR3s include the opening cysteine and the closing phenylalanine or tryptophan. A D gene is named only where the DNA matches it firmly. Size tells how often a clone was seen (once, few, many) or the class of an expanded clone, and some rows leave it out.

D	V	size	J	CDR3	DNA
TRBD1	TRBV4-1	-	TRBJ1-6	CASSPGQGRPLHF	TGCGCCAGCAGCCCGGGACAGGGAAGACCCCTCCACTTT
-	TRBV7-8	-	TRBJ2-7	CASSFEYEQYF	TGTGCCAGCAGCTTCGAGTACGAGCAGTACTTC
TRBD1	TRBV12-3/TRBV12-4	few	TRBJ1-1	CASTGTGVSEAFF	TGTGCCAGCACCGGGACAGGGGTCTCCGAAGCTTTCTTT
-	TRBV4-2	-	TRBJ2-5	CASSQRDLETQYF	TGTGCCAGCAGCCAAAGGGACCTAGAGACCCAGTACTTC
-	TRBV3-1	-	TRBJ1-5	CASSPTVYSNQPQHF	TGTGCCAGCAGCCCGACAGTATATAGCAATCAGCCCCAGCATTTT
-	TRBV4-1	many	TRBJ2-5	CASSPVPRQETQYF	TGCGCCAGCAGCCCGGTCCCGAGGCAAGAGACCCAGTACTTC
-	TRBV4-2	few	TRBJ2-2	CASSQGLGSSDTGELFF	TGTGCCAGCAGCCAAGGATTGGGTAGCTCGGACACCGGGGAGCTGTTTTTT
-	TRBV2	few	TRBJ2-5	CASSGQGQGKQETQYF	TGTGCCAGCAGTGGTCAAGGGCAGGGGAAACAAGAGACCCAGTACTTC
-	TRBV7-2	few	TRBJ2-3	CASSLGGTSGTDTQYF	TGTGCCAGCAGCTTAGGGGGAACTTCGGGCACAGATACGCAGTATTTT
-	TRBV5-6	few	TRBJ2-3	CASSWGLGPQYF	TGTGCCAGCAGCTGGGGATTGGGTCCGCAGTATTTT
-	TRBV5-6	few	TRBJ1-1	CASSREQGKAFF	TGTGCCAGCAGTCGCGAACAGGGAAAAGCTTTCTTT
TRBD2	TRBV7-2	few	TRBJ2-3	CASSLQAPGGSKQYF	TGTGCCAGCAGCTTACAGGCCCCGGGAGGATCTAAGCAGTATTTT
-	TRBV12-3/TRBV12-4	-	TRBJ2-2	CASTNVAGELFF	TGTGCCAGCACTAACGTGGCCGGGGAGCTGTTTTTT
TRBD1	TRBV15	-	TRBJ2-2	CATSRNLRDRGRTGELFF	TGTGCCACCAGCCGAAACCTGCGGGACAGGGGGCGAACTGGGGAGCTGTTTTTT
-	TRBV3-1	-	TRBJ2-3	CASRPPGTDTQYF	TGTGCCAGCAGACCCCCCGGCACAGATACGCAGTATTTT
-	TRBV5-5	few	TRBJ1-2	CASSRFGGYGYTF	TGTGCCAGCAGCCGTTTCGGGGGGTATGGCTACACCTTC
-	TRBV7-2	few	TRBJ1-2	CASSPRNYGYTF	TGTGCCAGCAGCCCAAGAAACTATGGCTACACCTTC
-	TRBV2	few	TRBJ1-5	CASSARGTTNQPQHF	TGTGCCAGCAGTGCCCGGGGGACTACCAATCAGCCCCAGCATTTT
-	TRBV5-1	-	TRBJ2-5	CASSPRPNLYQETQYF	TGCGCCAGCAGCCCCCGACCGAACCTCTACCAAGAGACCCAGTACTTC
-	TRBV5-1	few	TRBJ1-3	CASSLERDSGNTIYF	TGCGCCAGCAGCTTGGAGAGGGACTCTGGAAACACCATATATTTT
-	TRBV20-1	many	TRBJ2-4	CSAPRNGQGGDIQYF	TGCAGTGCTCCTCGGAATGGACAGGGAGGGGACATTCAGTACTTC
-	TRBV7-3	-	TRBJ2-2	CASRTGPGELFF	TGTGCCAGCAGGACGGGTCCCGGGGAGCTGTTTTTT
-	TRBV18	few	TRBJ2-2	CASTGQITGELFF	TGTGCCAGCACCGGACAGATCACCGGGGAGCTGTTTTTT
TRBD1	TRBV5-5	few	TRBJ1-1	CASSLRGRDRGWTEAFF	TGTGCCAGCAGCTTAAGGGGACGGGACAGGGGTTGGACTGAAGCTTTCTTT
-	TRBV7-2	many	TRBJ1-1	CASSLEGIWGGAEAFF	TGTGCCAGCAGCTTAGAAGGGATTTGGGGTGGCGCTGAAGCTTTCTTT
-	TRBV9	few	TRBJ1-2	CASSVATINYGYTF	TGTGCCAGCAGCGTAGCGACAATAAACTATGGCTACACCTTC
-	TRBV7-8	-	TRBJ2-1	CASDPEGGASSYNEQFF	TGTGCCAGCGACCCCGAGGGGGGGGCAAGCTCCTACAATGAGCAGTTCTTC
-	TRBV7-2	few	TRBJ2-5	CASSTTSRAQYF	TGTGCCAGCAGCACCACCTCTCGGGCCCAGTACTTC
-	TRBV12-3/TRBV12-4	-	TRBJ2-3	CASSLTQGWDTQYF	TGTGCCAGCAGCCTGACCCAGGGTTGGGATACGCAGTATTTT
TRBD1	TRBV7-2	-	TRBJ2-7	CASSLGQGAPYEQYF	TGTGCCAGCAGCTTGGGACAGGGGGCACCCTACGAGCAGTACTTC
-	TRBV5-6	few	TRBJ1-5	CASILTGATYSNQPQHF	TGTGCCAGCATCTTGACGGGGGCCACCTATAGCAATCAGCCCCAGCATTTT
-	TRBV30	few	TRBJ1-2	CAWSPRLGYTF	TGTGCCTGGAGTCCCCGACTGGGCTACACCTTC
-	TRBV9	-	TRBJ2-3	CASSVVGAEDTQYF	TGTGCCAGCAGCGTAGTCGGGGCGGAAGATACGCAGTATTTT
TRBD1	TRBV7-2	-	TRBJ2-1	CASSGPDRASYNEQFF	TGTGCCAGCAGCGGGCCAGACAGGGCGTCCTACAATGAGCAGTTCTTC
-	TRBV7-9	-	TRBJ2-2	CASSLHKNTGELFF	TGTGCCAGCAGCTTACACAAGAACACCGGGGAGCTGTTTTTT
TRBD1	TRBV7-2	-	TRBJ1-2	CASSSFGGGQGYGYTF	TGTGCCAGCAGCTCCTTCGGTGGGGGACAGGGCTATGGCTACACCTTC
-	TRBV5-1	many	TRBJ2-3	CASSSAGRDTDTQYF	TGCGCCAGCAGCTCAGCAGGGCGCGACACAGATACGCAGTATTTT
-	TRBV6-5	few	TRBJ1-1	CASSPFGLGNTEAFF	TGTGCCAGCAGCCCCTTCGGGCTAGGGAACACTGAAGCTTTCTTT
-	TRBV7-3	many	TRBJ2-6	CASSRSRSGANVLTF	TGTGCCAGCAGCCGATCGCGCTCTGGGGCCAACGTCCTGACTTTC
-	TRBV5-1	-	TRBJ2-3	CASSLDSTTDTQYF	TGCGCCAGCAGCTTGGACTCGACCACAGATACGCAGTATTTT
-	TRBV7-2	few	TRBJ2-7	CASSPRELYEQYF	TGTGCCAGCAGCCCGAGGGAGCTCTACGAGCAGTACTTC
-	TRBV29-1	-	TRBJ1-2	CSALGGAVDGTF	TGCAGCGCCTTAGGGGGGGCGGTTGACGGCACCTTC
TRBD1	TRBV5-1	-	TRBJ1-5	CASSSSNTGEQPQHF	TGCGCCAGCAGCTCGTCGAACACAGGGGAACAGCCCCAGCATTTT